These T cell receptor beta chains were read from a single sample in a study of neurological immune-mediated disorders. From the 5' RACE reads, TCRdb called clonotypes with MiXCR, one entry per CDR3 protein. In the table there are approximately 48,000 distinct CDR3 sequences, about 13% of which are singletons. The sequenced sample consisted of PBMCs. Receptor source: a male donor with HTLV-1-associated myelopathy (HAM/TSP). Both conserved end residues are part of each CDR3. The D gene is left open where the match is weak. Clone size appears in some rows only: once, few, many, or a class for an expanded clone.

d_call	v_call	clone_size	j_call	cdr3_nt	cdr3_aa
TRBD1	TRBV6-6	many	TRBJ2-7	TGTGCCAGCAGTTACGTCGGGGACAGGGTTTACGAGCAGTACTTC	CASSYVGDRVYEQYF
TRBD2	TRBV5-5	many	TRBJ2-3	TGTGCCAGCAAACCGGGACTAGCGTCCTTGGATACGCAGTATTTT	CASKPGLASLDTQYF
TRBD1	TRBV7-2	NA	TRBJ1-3	TGTGCCAGCAGCTACTCAAGGGGGCCTGGAAACACAATATATTTT	CASSYSRGPGNTIYF
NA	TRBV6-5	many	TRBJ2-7	TGTGCCAGCAGTTACTCGCCCTCCTCCTACGAGCAGTACTTC	CASSYSPSSYEQYF
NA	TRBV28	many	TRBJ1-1	TGTGCCAGCACGAGGCAGGGTGATTTAGAAGCTTTCTTT	CASTRQGDLEAFF
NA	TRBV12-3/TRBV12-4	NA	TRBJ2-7	TGTGCCAGCAGTTTAATCCCCTACGAGCAGTACTTC	CASSLIPYEQYF
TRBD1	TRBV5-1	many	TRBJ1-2	TGCGCCAGCAGCTTAGGGGGCAGGAGTGGCTACACCTTC	CASSLGGRSGYTF
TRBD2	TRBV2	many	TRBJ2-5	TGTGCCAGCAGTGAAACCGGACTAGCGGTCCGTGAGACCCAGTACTTC	CASSETGLAVRETQYF
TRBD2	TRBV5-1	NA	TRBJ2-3	TGCGCCAGCAGCGGGACTAGCGGGGGGGTAGTAGAAGATACGCAGTATTTT	CASSGTSGGVVEDTQYF
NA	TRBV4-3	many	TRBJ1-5	TGCGCCAGCAGCCAAGACCGAAATAGCAATCAGCCCCAGCATTTT	CASSQDRNSNQPQHF
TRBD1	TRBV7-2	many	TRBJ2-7	TGTGCCAGCAGCAACGACGGGACAGGGCACTACGAGCAGTACTTC	CASSNDGTGHYEQYF
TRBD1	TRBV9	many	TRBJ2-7	TGTGCCAGCAGCGCCTCCGGGACAGGGGCCGAGCAGTACTTC	CASSASGTGAEQYF
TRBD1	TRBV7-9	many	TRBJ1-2	TGTGCCAGCAGCTTCCCGCAGGGGGCGTATGGCTACACCTTC	CASSFPQGAYGYTF
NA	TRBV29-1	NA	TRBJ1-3	TGCCGCCTTGATGGGGGAAACACCATATATTTT	CRLDGGNTIYF
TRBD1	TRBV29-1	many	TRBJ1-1	TGCAGCGTTGCGGTAACAGGGGGGGGGACTGAAGCTTTCTTT	CSVAVTGGGTEAFF
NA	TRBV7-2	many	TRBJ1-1	TGTGCCAGCAGCTTCTCAGCGGACACTGAAGCTTTCTTT	CASSFSADTEAFF
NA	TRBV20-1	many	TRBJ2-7	TGCAGTGCGCCTTCCCCCAGGACCTTCTCCTACGAGCAGTACTTC	CSAPSPRTFSYEQYF
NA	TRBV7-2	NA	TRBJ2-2	TGTGCCAGCAGCTTAGTTCCCCGGACAGTCCAGGGACCCGGGGAGCTGTTTTTT	CASSLVPRTVQGPGELFF
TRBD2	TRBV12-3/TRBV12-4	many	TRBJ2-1	TGTGCCAGCAGTTTAGTGCGGGGGTCTAACAATGAGCAGTTCTTC	CASSLVRGSNNEQFF
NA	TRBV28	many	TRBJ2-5	TGTGCCAGCAGTCCCCCCCCGGTAGGAAAAGAGACCCAGTACTTC	CASSPPPVGKETQYF
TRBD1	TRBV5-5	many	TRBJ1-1	TGTGCCAGCAGCCCCGCCGTACCGCGGGACAGCCAAGCTTTCTTT	CASSPAVPRDSQAFF
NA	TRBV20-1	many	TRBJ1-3	TGCAGTGCTAGACCCCTTCAGTTTTTACAGGGCGGAAACACCATATATTTT	CSARPLQFLQGGNTIYF
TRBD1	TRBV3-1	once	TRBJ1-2	TGTGCCAGCAGCCAGAGACAGGGGGATCATGGCTACACCTTC	CASSQRQGDHGYTF
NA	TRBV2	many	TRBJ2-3	TGTGCCAGCAGTCCAGAGGGGAGAGATACGCAGTATTTT	CASSPEGRDTQYF
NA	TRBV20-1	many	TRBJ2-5	TGCAGTGCTAGAGGGGGTGGCGGGGCAGAGACCCAGTACTTC	CSARGGGGAETQYF
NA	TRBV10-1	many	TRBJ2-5	TGCGCCAGCAGTGGACAGGTACAAGAGACCCAGTACTTC	CASSGQVQETQYF
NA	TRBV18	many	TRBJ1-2	TGTGCCAGCTCCGGCAATGACCTCTATGGCTACACCTTC	CASSGNDLYGYTF
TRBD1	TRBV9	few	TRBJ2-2	TGTGCCACGGGACAGGGTAGCACCGGGGAGCTGTTTTTT	CATGQGSTGELFF
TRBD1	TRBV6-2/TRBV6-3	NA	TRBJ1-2	TGTGCCAGCAGCTACGGGACAGGGCCTAACTATGGCTACACCTTC	CASSYGTGPNYGYTF
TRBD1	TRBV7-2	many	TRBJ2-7	TGTGCCAGCAGCTCATCCACGGACAGGGTGGCCTACTACGAGCAGTACTTC	CASSSSTDRVAYYEQYF
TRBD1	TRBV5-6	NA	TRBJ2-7	TGTGCCAGCAGCCCCTACCGGACAGGGGGCAGCTACGAGCAGTACTTC	CASSPYRTGGSYEQYF
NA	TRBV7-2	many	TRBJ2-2	TGTGCCAGCAGCTTACGGGGGTCCACCGGGGAGCTGTTTTTT	CASSLRGSTGELFF
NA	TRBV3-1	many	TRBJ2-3	TGTGCCAGCAGCCCAAGCCGTGACTCTCTCACAGATACGCAGTATTTT	CASSPSRDSLTDTQYF
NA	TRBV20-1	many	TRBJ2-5	TGCAGTGCTATGACAGGAGAGACCCAGTACTTC	CSAMTGETQYF
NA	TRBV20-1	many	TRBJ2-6	TGCAGTGCTAGAGATCGCCTGGTTGGATCAGCACCTGGGGCCAACGTCCTGACTTTC	CSARDRLVGSAPGANVLTF
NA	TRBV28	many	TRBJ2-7	TGTGCCAGCACGAGGGGGTACGAGCAGTACTTC	CASTRGYEQYF
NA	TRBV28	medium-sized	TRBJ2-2	TGTGCCAGCAGTCCTAGGACTTTTTACTCCGGGGAGCTGTTTTTT	CASSPRTFYSGELFF